This TCR beta chain was obtained from a study of blood T cell repertoires in COVID-19. For the study at large: From the United States, Italy and Spain came samples of acute and convalescent COVID-19. PBMCs, B-cell-depleted T cells, or T cells provided the cDNA or gDNA that made up the material.

This CDR3 comprises 15 residues. Germline V CDR1 and CDR2: SGDLS, YYNGEE. V was clipped by 3 bases and J by 7 bases; unmatched bases: 7. In the study's own analysis: Estimates of nucleated cell counts were drawn from the amplification of reference gene primers. TCRdb keeps only in-frame clones here, not all; method: immunoSEQ multiplex PCR. D and trimming come from the DNA, and the V and J calls and clone size come from that table. Here the sample spans approximately 180,000 clones, around 89% being singletons. Sample: peripheral blood. The TCR sequence derives from a human donor in a cohort sampled during active COVID-19. The rearrangement uses TRBV9 and TRBJ2-4; 10 positions match TRBD1. The CDR3 protein is CASSGQGAGWNIQYF. CDR3 in DNA: TGTGCCAGCAGCGGACAGGGGGCCGGGTGGAACATTCAGTACTTC.